This T cell receptor beta chain derives from a study of T cells after yellow fever vaccination. Study overall: Preparation of the low-cell-number fractions used SMART-Seq v4 Ultra Low Input.

TCRdb redid the calling of the 5' RACE reads with MiXCR, one entry per CDR3 protein. The table includes under 250,000 distinct CDR3 sequences, about 3% detected once. Overall study findings and caveats: Contamination by abundant bulk-population clonotypes could be present in FACS-sorted repertoires. In post-booster samples, most primary-vaccination clones reappeared (under 98% CD4, about 90% CD8).

Trimming pared 3 bases from V and 5 bases from J, leaving 16 bases between. The CDR3 has 15 residues. CDR1 DFQATT and CDR2 SNEGSKA come from the germline V gene (reference sequence). This clonotype has a handful of counts. What it binds is unknown. This TCR was sampled from a man aged 18-30 years who received the YFV17D yellow fever vaccine. Source: CD4+ T cells sorted from PBMCs, taken 10 days after the yellow fever booster vaccination. The chain has TRBV20-1 and TRBJ1-4; a possible D gene is TRBD1 (5 bases). CDR3 loop: CSASGVDSANEKLFF. In DNA form, the CDR3 reads TGCAGTGCTAGTGGGGTTGACAGCGCGAATGAAAAACTGTTTTTT.